This TCR beta chain appears in the sequencing data of a study of cytomegalovirus exposure and HLA in healthy donors. General study points: Analysis performed later showed TCR beta chains linked to HLA being more clonally expanded than equally common others. When the data were analyzed later, several of the most significant clusters appeared to be linked to common viral pathogens.

CDR3 length: 14 residues. Germline V gene lookup returns CDR1 SEHNR and CDR2 FQNEAQ (reference sequence). With 4 bases clipped from V and 5 bases from J, the junction kept 7 bases outside the gene matches. Primers for the PCR totalled 60 Vbeta and 13 Jbeta. Method: immunoSEQ multiplex PCR; TCRdb's copy keeps in-frame clones and lacks some. Its clone listing holds fewer than 100,000 clones. Comment on this clone: Its antigen is not identified.

The sequence derives from a man aged 50 to 60 in good health and CMV-seronegative. This rearrangement joins TRBV7-9 to TRBJ2-7; 8 nucleotides align to TRBD1. Input material: PBMCs. Here the CDR3 reads CASSYRDRSNEQYF. DNA of the CDR3: TGTGCCAGCAGCTACCGGGACAGGAGTAACGAGCAGTACTTC.